The clone carrying this T cell receptor beta chain has ten or more counts. Via MiXCR, TCRdb re-called the PCR reads, giving one row per CDR3 protein. The top ten hold about 0.9% of the sample, which has about 640,000 distinct CDR3 sequences, around 20% seen once. This sample is drawn from a study of molecular identifiers for immune sequencing clone quantification. CDR3 length: 15 residues. Germline CDR1 and CDR2: LGHNT and FRNRAP. The germline V and J ends were trimmed by 5 bases and 9 bases, with 20 bases remaining between them. A CD8+CD4-CCR7+CD45RA+ phenotype served as the sorting definition for naive CD8 T cells.

The rearrangement joins TRBV12-5 to TRBJ1-5, with TRBD1 as a possible D gene (6 bases). Input material: naive CD8+ T cells from blood, with Jurkat cell RNA spiked in. Described subset: FACS-sorted CD8+CD4-CCR7+CD45RA+ naive T cells. The receptor comes from a human donor in good health. Some libraries in this study had Jurkat cell RNA spiked in. In DNA form, the CDR3 reads TGTGCTAGTGGTCTTACTGAGGACAGTATCAGGCCCCAGCATTTT. It encodes CASGLTEDSIRPQHF.